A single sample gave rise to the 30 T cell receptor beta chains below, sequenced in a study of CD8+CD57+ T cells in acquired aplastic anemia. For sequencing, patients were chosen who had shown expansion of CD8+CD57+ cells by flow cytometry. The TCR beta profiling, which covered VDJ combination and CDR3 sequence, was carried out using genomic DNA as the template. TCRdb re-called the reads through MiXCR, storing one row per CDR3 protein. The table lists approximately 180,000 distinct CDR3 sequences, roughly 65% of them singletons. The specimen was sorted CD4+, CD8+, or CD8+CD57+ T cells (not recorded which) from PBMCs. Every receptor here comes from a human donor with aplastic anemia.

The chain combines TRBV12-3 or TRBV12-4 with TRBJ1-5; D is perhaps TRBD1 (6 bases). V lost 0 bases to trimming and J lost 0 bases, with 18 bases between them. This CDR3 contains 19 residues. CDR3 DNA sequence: TGTGCCAGCAGTTTAGCTAGTGGTTTGGACAGATATAGCAATCAGCCCCAGCATTTT. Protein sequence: CASSLASGLDRYSNQPQHF.

CDR3 sequence: CSVTGVTHGANVLTF. CDR3 DNA: TGCAGCGTCACAGGTGTCACTCATGGGGCCAACGTCCTGACTTTC. V is TRBV29-1 and J is TRBJ2-6; D possibly corresponds to TRBD1 (5 bases). The germline V and J ends were trimmed by 6 bases and 3 bases, with 15 bases remaining between them. This CDR3 is 15 amino acids long. CDR1 is SQVTM and CDR2 is ANQGSEA in the germline V gene.

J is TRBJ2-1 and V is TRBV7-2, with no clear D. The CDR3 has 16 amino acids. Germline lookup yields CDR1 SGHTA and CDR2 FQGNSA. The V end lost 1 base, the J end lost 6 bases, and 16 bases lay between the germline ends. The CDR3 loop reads CASSLVAASNANEQFF. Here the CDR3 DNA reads TGTGCCAGCAGCTTAGTCGCGGCCTCAAACGCCAATGAGCAGTTCTTC.

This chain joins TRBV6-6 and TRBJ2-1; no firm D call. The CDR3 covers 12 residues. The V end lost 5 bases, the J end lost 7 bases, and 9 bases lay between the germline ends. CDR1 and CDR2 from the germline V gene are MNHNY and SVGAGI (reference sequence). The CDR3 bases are TGTGCCAGCAGTCCTCTGGGTAATGAGCAGTTCTTC. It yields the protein CASSPLGNEQFF.

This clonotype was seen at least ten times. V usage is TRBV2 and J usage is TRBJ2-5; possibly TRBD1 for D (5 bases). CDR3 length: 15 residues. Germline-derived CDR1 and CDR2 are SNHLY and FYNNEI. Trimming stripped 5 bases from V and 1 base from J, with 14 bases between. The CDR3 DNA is TGTGCCAGCAGTCAAGGACAACGTGTCCAAGAGACCCAGTACTTC. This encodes CASSQGQRVQETQYF.

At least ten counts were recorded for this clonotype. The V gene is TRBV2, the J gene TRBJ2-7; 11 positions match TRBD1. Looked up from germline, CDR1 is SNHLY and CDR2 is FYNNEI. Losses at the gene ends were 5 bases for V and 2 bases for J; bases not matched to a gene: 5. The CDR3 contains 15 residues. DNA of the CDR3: TGTGCCAGCAGTTCCGGGACAGGGGGACCCTACGAGCAGTACTTC. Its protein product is CASSSGTGGPYEQYF.

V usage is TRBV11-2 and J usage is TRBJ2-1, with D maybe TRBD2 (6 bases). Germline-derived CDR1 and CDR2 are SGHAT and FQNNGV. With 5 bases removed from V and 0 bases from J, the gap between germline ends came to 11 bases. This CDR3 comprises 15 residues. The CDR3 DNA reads TGTGCCAGCAGCCGGGACTCTAGCTCCTACAATGAGCAGTTCTTC. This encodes CASSRDSSSYNEQFF.

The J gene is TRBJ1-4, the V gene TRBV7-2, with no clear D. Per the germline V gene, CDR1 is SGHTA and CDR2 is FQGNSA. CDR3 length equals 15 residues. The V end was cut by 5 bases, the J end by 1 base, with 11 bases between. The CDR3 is CASSNQAGTNEKLFF. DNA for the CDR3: TGTGCCAGCAGCAATCAGGCAGGAACTAATGAAAAACTGTTTTTT.

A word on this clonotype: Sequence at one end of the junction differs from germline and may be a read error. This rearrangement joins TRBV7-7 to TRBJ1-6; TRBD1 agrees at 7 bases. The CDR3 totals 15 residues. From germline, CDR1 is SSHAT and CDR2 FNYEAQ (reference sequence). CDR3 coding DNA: TGCGCCAGCAGGAATCGACAGGGCGACAATTCACCCCTCCACTTT. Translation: CASRNRQGDNSPLHF.

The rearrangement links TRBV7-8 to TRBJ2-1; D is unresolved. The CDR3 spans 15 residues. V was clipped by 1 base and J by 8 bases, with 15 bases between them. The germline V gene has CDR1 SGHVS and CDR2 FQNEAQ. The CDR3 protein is CASSLEYFSVDEQFF. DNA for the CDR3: TGTGCCAGCAGCTTAGAATATTTCAGCGTCGATGAGCAGTTCTTC.

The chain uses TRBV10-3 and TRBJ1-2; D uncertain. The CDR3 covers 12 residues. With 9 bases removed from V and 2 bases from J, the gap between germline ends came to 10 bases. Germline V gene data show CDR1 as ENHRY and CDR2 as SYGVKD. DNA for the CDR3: TGTGCCATAGGGCCGGGGAACTATGGCTACACCTTC. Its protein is CAIGPGNYGYTF.

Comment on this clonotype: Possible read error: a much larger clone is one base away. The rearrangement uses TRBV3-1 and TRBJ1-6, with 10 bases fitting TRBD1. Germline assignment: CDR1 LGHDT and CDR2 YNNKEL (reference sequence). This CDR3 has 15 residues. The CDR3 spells CAGSQGQGDNSPLHF. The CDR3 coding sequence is TGTGCCGGCAGCCAAGGACAGGGGGATAATTCACCCCTCCACTTT. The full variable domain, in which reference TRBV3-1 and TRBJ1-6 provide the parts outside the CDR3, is DTAVSQTPKYLVTQMGNDKSIKCEQNLGHDTMYWYKQDSKKFLKIMFSYNNKELIINETVPNRFSPKSPDKAHLNLHINSLELGDSAVYFCAGSQGQGDNSPLHFGNGTRLTVT.

The CDR3, as DNA: TGCGCCAGCAGCACCGGAAGGGGCCCCACACCGGGCAATGAGCAGTTCTTC. This translates into CASSTGRGPTPGNEQFF. The gene calls are TRBV5-1 and TRBJ1-1; TRBD1 might be the D (5 bases). TRBJ2-1 explains the end of the DNA better; the J call may be wrong. Germline V CDR1 and CDR2: SGHRS, YFSETQ. The CDR3 runs to 17 residues.

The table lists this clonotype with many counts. CDR3 amino acids: CSAPGEYGYTF. The DNA for the CDR3 is TGCAGTGCCCCCGGGGAATATGGCTACACCTTC. The chain is built from TRBV20-1 and TRBJ1-2; no reliable D call. In germline, CDR1 is DFQATT, CDR2 SNEGSKA (reference sequence). The CDR3 contains 11 residues. Trimming removed 6 bases at V and 5 bases at J, with 10 bases between.

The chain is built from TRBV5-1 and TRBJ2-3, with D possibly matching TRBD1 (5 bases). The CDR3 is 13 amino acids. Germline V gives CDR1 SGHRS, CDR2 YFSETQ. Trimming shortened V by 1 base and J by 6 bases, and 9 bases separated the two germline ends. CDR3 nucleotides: TGCGCCAGCAGCTTGCCTGCAGGGGATACGCAGTATTTT. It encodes CASSLPAGDTQYF. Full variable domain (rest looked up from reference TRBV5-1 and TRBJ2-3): KAGVTQTPRYLIKTRGQQVTLSCSPISGHRSVSWYQQTPGQGLQFLFEYFSETQRNKGNFPGRFSGRQFSNSRSEMNVSTLELGDSALYLCASSLPAGDTQYFGPGTRLTVL.

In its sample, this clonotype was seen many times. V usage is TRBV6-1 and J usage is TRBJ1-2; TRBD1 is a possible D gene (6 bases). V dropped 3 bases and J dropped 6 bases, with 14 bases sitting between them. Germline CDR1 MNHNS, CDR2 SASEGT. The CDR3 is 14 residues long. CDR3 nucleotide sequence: TGTGCCAGCAGTGAGTTTTGGGGGGCGGATGGCTACACCTTC. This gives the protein CASSEFWGADGYTF.

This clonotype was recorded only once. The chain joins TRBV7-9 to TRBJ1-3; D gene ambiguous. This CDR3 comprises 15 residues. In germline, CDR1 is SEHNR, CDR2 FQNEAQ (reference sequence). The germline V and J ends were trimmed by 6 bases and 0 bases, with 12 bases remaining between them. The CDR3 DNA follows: TGTGCCAGCAGTTTTACACGGAGCTCTGGAAACACCATATATTTT. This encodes CASSFTRSSGNTIYF.

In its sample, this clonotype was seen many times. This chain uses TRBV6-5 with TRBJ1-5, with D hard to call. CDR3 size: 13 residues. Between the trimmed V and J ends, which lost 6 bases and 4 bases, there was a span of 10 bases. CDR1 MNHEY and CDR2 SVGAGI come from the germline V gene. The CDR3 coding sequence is TGTGCCAGCAGCCCGCAGGAGAATCAGCCCCAGCATTTT. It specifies CASSPQENQPQHF.

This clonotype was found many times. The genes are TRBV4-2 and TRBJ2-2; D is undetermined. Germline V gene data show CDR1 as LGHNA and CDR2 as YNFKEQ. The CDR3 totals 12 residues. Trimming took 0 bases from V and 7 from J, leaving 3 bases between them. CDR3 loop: CASSQEVGELFF. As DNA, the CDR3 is TGTGCCAGCAGCCAAGAAGTCGGGGAGCTGTTTTTT.

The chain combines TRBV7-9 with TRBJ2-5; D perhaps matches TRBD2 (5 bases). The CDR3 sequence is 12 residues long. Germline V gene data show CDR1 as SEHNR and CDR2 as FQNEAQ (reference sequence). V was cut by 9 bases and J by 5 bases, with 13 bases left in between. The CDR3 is CASGRVAETQYF. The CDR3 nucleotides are TGTGCCAGTGGGCGGGTAGCGGAGACCCAGTACTTC.

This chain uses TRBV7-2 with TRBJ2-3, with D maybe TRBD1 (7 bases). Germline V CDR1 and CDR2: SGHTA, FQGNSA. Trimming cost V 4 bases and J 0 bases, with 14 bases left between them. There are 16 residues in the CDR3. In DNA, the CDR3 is TGTGCCAGCAGCTCCAGACAGGGAGGAAGCACAGATACGCAGTATTTT. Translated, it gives CASSSRQGGSTDTQYF. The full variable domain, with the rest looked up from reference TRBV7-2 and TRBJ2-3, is GAGVSQSPSNKVTEKGKDVELRCDPISGHTALYWYRQSLGQGLEFLIYFQGNSAPDKSGLPSDRFSAERTGGSVSTLTIQRTQQEDSAVYLCASSSRQGGSTDTQYFGPGTRLTVL.

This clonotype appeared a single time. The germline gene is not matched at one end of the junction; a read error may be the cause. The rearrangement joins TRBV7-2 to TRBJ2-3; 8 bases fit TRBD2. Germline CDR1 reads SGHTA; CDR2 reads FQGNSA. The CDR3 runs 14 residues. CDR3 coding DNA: TGTGCCAGCGGCTTGGTGCCGGGGGGGGACACGCAGTATTTT. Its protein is CASGLVPGGDTQYF.

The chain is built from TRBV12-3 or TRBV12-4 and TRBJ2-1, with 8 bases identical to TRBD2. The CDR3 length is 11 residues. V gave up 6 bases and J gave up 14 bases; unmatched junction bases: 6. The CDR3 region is CASRLADLEFF. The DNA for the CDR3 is TGTGCCAGCAGACTAGCGGACCTGGAGTTCTTC.

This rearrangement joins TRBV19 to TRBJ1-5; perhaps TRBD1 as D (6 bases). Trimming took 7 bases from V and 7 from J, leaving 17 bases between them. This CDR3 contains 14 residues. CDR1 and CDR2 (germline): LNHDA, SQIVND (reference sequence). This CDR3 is CASNERGLGQPQHF. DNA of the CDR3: TGTGCCAGTAACGAGAGGGGGTTGGGGCAGCCCCAGCATTTT.

CDR3 amino acids: CASNVAIGTPEAFF. Here the CDR3 DNA reads TGTGCCAGTAATGTGGCCATCGGAACTCCTGAAGCTTTCTTT. V usage is TRBV19 and J usage is TRBJ1-1; unclear D gene. The CDR3 is made up of 14 amino acids. Germline lookup yields CDR1 LNHDA and CDR2 SQIVND (reference sequence). V was shortened by 7 bases and J by 6 bases, with 18 bases between the two germline ends.

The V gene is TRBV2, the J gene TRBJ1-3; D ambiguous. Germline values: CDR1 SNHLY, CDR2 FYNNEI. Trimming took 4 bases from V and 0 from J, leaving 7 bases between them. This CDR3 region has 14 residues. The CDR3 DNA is TGTGCCAGCAGTGTGAGGGACTCTGGAAACACCATATATTTT. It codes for CASSVRDSGNTIYF.

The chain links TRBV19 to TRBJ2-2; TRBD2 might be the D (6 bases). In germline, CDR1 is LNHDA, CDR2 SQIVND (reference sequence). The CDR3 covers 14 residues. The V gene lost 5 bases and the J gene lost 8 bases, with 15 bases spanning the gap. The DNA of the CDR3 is TGTGCCAGTAGTCCTCCGGAGGGTACTGGGGAGCTGTTTTTT. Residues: CASSPPEGTGELFF.

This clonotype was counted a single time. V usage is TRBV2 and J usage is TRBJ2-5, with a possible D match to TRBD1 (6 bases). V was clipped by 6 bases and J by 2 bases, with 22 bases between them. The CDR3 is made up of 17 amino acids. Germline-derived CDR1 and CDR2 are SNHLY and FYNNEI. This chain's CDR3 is CASSHPQGWALQETQYF. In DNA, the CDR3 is TGTGCCAGCAGCCACCCTCAGGGGTGGGCGCTTCAAGAGACCCAGTACTTC.

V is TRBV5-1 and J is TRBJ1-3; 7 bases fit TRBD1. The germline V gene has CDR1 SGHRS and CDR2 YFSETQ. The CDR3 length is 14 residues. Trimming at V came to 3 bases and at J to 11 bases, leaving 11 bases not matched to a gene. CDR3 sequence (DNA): TGCGCCAGCAGCTCTGGGACAGAGGGAAGTCCCATATATTTT. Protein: CASSSGTEGSPIYF.

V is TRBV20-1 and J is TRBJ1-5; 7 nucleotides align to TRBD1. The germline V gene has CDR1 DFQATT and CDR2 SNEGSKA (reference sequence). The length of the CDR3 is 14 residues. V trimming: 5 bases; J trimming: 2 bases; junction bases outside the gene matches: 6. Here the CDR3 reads CSAHGTARNQPQHF. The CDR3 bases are TGCAGTGCTCACGGGACAGCTCGCAATCAGCCCCAGCATTTT.